Reported below is one T cell receptor beta chain. The data originate from a study of blood T cell repertoires in COVID-19. Study-level background: Samples representing acute and convalescent COVID-19 were sourced from the United States, Italy and Spain. The analysed material was cDNA or gDNA that came from T cells, B-cell-depleted T cells, or PBMCs.

CDR3 size: 17 residues. Germline V gene data show CDR1 as SGDLS and CDR2 as YYNGEE. Trimming took 1 base from V and 4 from J; bases not matched to a gene: 10. As processed by the authors: Reference gene primer amplification gave estimated nucleated cell counts. Clones were sequenced by immunoSEQ multiplex PCR, and TCRdb holds only the in-frame ones, with some missing. V and J calls plus clone size are reproduced from that table; the DNA served to infer D and trimming. Here the sample spans around 130,000 clones, around 86% being singletons. The source of this sequence is a woman in her 50s who had recovered from COVID-19. V is TRBV9 and J is TRBJ2-3; 9 nucleotides align to TRBD2. Sequenced input: peripheral blood. The CDR3 DNA reads TGTGCCAGCAGCGTAACGGCGGGAGGGAGACGACCAGATACGCAGTATTTT. Its translation is CASSVTAGGRRPDTQYF.